This T cell receptor (beta chain) was sequenced for a study of blood T cell repertoires in COVID-19. Across the study: PBMCs, B-cell-depleted T cells, or T cells were the source of the cDNA or gDNA that made up the material.

The CDR3 is 14 residues long. CDR1 SGHRS and CDR2 YFSETQ come from the germline V gene. The germline V and J ends were trimmed by 6 bases and 10 bases, with 17 bases remaining between them. In terms of age and location, participants ranged from roughly 18 to 89 years and lived in fewer than 30 US areas. Contact with a PCR-confirmed or clinician-diagnosed COVID-19 case occurred within 2 weeks of entry. Original processing methods: Reference gene primer amplification in the assay estimated nucleated cell counts. The method was immunoSEQ multiplex PCR; TCRdb's version includes in-frame clones alone and lacks a portion of them. Clonal size and the V and J genes are those of that table, whereas D and trimming came from the DNA. The table shows approximately 190,000 clones, with 80% to 85% occurring only once.

The chain combines TRBV5-1 with TRBJ1-6; a weak D match, TRBD1 (5 bases). Specimen: PBMCs or T cells enriched from blood (not recorded which). The source is a woman aged 25 to 39 who had been exposed to COVID-19. The CDR3 is CASTGGEINSPLHF. The CDR3 nucleotides read TGCGCCAGCACGGGAGGGGAGATTAACTCACCCCTCCACTTT.